This T cell receptor beta chain was recovered during a study of memory CD4+ T cells and cytomegalovirus serostatus. The sort gate was single viable CD3+CD4+CD8-CD45RO+ cells for memory CD4+ T cells. Total CD4+ T cells were enriched by CD4 positive selection. TCRdb's table, derived via immunoSEQ multiplex PCR, lists solely in-frame clones and lacks some. The sample carries about 58,000 clones, 82% recorded once. Germline V CDR1 and CDR2: SEHNR, FQNEAQ (reference sequence). The V segment lost 4 bases and the J segment 6 bases; nucleotides outside the gene matches: 10. The CDR3 spans 16 residues. The sample comprised memory CD4+ T cells from blood. This TCR was recovered from an adult in good health and CMV-seronegative. Some clones in this sample may be carry-over from other donors' samples. This chain links TRBV7-9 with TRBJ1-5, with 9 bases identical to TRBD1. The CDR3, as DNA: TGTGCCAGCAGCTCCATCGGGACAGGGACCGCTCAGCCCCAGCATTTT. This gives the protein CASSSIGTGTAQPQHF.